This T cell receptor beta chain was profiled in a study of blood T cell repertoires in COVID-19. Profiling relied on immunoSEQ multiplex PCR, and the TCRdb table lists in-frame clones only, not all of them. Of 350,000 to 400,000 clones listed, around nine tenths are singletons. The CDR3 spans 14 residues. CDR1 is MNHEY and CDR2 is SMNVEV in the germline V gene (reference sequence). The germline V and J ends were trimmed by 11 bases and 8 bases, with 21 bases remaining between them. The chain combines TRBV27 with TRBJ1-4, with TRBD1 as a possible D gene (5 bases). Sequencing was performed on peripheral blood. The receptor was derived from an older woman with COVID-19, enrolled during active disease. The CDR3 loop is CAGRVGQGEEKLFF. CDR3 DNA: TGTGCCGGTCGCGTGGGTCAGGGTGAGGAAAAACTGTTTTTT.